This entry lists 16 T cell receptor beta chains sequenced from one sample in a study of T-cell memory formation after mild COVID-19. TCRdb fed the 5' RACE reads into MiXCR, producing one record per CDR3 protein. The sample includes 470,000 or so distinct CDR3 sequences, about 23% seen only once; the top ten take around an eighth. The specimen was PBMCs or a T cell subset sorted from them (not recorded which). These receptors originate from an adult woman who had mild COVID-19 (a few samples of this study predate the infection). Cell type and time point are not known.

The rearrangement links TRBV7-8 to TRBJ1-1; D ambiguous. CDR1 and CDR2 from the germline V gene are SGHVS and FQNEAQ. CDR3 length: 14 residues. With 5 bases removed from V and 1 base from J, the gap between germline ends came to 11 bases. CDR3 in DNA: TGTGCCAGCAGCCGTGGTATTGGGAACACTGAAGCTTTCTTT. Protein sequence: CASSRGIGNTEAFF.

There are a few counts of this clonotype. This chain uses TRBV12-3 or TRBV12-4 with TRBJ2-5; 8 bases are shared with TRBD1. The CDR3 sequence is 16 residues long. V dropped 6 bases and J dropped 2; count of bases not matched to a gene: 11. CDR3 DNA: TGTGCCAGCAGCGGACAGGGAAGGATCGGTCAAGAGACCCAGTACTTC. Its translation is CASSGQGRIGQETQYF.

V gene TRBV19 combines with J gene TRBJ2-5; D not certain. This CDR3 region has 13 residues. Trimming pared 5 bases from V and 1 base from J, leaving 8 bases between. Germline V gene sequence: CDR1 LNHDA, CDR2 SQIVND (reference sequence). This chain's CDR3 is CASSHRIQETQYF. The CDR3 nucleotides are TGTGCCAGTAGTCACAGAATCCAAGAGACCCAGTACTTC. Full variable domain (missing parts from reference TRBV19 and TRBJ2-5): DGGITQSPKYLFRKEGQNVTLSCEQNLNHDAMYWYRQDPGQGLRLIYYSQIVNDFQKGDIAEGYSVSREKKESFPLTVTSAQKNPTAFYLCASSHRIQETQYFGPGTRLLVL.

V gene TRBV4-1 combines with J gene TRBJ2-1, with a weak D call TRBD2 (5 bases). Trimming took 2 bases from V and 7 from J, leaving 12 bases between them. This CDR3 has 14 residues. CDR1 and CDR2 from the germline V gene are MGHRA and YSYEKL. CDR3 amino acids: CASSQYPAVNEQFF. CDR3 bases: TGCGCCAGCAGCCAATATCCAGCGGTTAATGAGCAGTTCTTC.

The CDR3 bases are TGTGCCAGCAGCTTAGCATTCGGTTATCCAGCAACTAATGAAAAACTGTTTTTT. This gives the protein CASSLAFGYPATNEKLFF. The rearrangement joins TRBV7-8 to TRBJ1-4; D is unclear. This CDR3 spans 18 amino acids. V shed 0 bases and J shed 0 bases, with 14 bases lying between them. Germline V gene sequence: CDR1 SGHVS, CDR2 FQNEAQ.

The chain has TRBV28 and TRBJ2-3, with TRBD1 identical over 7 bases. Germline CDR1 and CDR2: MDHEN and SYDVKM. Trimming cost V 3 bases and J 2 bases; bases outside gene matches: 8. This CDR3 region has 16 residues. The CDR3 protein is CASSLRQGSYTDTQYF. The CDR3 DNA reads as TGTGCCAGCAGTTTGAGACAGGGATCTTACACAGATACGCAGTATTTT.

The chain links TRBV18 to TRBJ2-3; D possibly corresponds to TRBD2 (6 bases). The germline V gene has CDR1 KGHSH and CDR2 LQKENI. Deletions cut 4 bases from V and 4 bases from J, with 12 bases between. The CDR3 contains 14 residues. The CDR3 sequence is CASSRELAPDTQYF. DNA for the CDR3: TGTGCCAGCTCACGGGAACTAGCCCCAGATACGCAGTATTTT.

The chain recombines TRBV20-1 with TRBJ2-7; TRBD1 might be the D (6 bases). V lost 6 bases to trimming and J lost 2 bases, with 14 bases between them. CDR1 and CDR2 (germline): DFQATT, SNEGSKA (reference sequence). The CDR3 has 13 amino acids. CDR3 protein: CSALGRTAYEQYF. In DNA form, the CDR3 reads TGCAGTGCCTTAGGACGGACAGCCTACGAGCAGTACTTC.

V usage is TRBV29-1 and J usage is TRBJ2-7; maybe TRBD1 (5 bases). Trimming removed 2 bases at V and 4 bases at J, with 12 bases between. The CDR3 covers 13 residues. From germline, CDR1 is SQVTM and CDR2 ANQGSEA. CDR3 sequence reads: CSVEMTAPYEQYF. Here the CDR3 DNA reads TGCAGCGTTGAAATGACAGCGCCATACGAGCAGTACTTC.

CDR3 sequence: CASSLQPDYYGYTF. DNA of the CDR3: TGCGCCAGCAGCTTGCAACCCGATTACTATGGCTACACCTTC. The V call is TRBV5-1, the J call TRBJ1-2, with D unresolved. This CDR3 contains 14 residues. Trimming left V 1 base short and J 3 bases short, with 10 bases between. Germline V gene data show CDR1 as SGHRS and CDR2 as YFSETQ.

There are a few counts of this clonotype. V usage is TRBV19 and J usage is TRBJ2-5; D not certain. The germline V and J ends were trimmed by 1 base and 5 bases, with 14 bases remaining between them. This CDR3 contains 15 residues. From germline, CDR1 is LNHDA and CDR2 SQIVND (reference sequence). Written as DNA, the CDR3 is TGTGCCAGTAGTATAGCTACGGGTCGGTCGGAGACCCAGTACTTC. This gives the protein CASSIATGRSETQYF.

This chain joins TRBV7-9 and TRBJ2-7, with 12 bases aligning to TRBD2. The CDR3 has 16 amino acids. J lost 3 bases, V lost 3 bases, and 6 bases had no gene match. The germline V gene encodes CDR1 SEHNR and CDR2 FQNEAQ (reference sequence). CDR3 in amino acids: CASSFTSGGILYEQYF. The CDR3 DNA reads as TGTGCCAGCAGCTTCACTAGCGGGGGGATCCTCTACGAGCAGTACTTC.

The DNA for the CDR3 is TGTGCCAGCAGCCGGGGACAGGGGGCAGAGTACTTC. It codes for CASSRGQGAEYF. V gene TRBV3-1 combines with J gene TRBJ2-7, with 12 bases aligning to TRBD1. V trimming: 4 bases; J trimming: 11 bases; junction bases outside the gene matches: 3. The CDR3 has 12 amino acids. The germline CDR1 and CDR2 sequences are LGHDT and YNNKEL (reference sequence).

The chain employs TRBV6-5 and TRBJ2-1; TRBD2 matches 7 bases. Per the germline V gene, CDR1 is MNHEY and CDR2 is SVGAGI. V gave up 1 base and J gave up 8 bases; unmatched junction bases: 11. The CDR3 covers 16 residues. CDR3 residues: CASSYWPSGGGHEQFF. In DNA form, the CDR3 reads TGTGCCAGCAGTTACTGGCCTAGCGGAGGCGGACATGAGCAGTTCTTC.

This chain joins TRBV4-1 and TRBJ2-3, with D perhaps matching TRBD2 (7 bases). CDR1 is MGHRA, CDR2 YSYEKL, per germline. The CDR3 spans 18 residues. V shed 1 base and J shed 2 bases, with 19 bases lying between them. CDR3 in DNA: TGCGCCAGCAGCCAAGTTCATGGGGCGGGGGCAGACACAGATACGCAGTATTTT. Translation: CASSQVHGAGADTDTQYF.

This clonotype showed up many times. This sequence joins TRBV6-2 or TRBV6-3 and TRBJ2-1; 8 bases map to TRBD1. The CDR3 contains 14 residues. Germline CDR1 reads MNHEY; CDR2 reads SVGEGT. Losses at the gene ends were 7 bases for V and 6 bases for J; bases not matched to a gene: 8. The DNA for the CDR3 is TGTGCCAGCATCCCAGGGGGCCTTTCCAATGAGCAGTTCTTC. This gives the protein CASIPGGLSNEQFF.